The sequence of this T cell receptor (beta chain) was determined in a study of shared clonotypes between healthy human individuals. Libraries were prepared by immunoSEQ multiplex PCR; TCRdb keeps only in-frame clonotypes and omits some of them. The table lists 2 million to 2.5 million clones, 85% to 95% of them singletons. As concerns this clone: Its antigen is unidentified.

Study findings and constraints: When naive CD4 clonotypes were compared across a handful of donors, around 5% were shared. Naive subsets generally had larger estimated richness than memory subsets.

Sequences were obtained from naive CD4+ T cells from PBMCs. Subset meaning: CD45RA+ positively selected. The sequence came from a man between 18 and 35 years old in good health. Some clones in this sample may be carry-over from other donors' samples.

Here the CDR3 reads CASSTNPGDTRREQYF. CDR3 bases: TGTGCCAGCAGTACCAACCCAGGGGATACGAGGCGGGAGCAGTACTTC. This chain connects TRBV27 to TRBJ2-7; a weak D match, TRBD1 (6 bases). CDR1 and CDR2 from the germline V gene are MNHEY and SMNVEV (reference sequence). Trimming removed 5 bases at V and 7 bases at J, with 24 bases between. The CDR3 runs to 16 residues.